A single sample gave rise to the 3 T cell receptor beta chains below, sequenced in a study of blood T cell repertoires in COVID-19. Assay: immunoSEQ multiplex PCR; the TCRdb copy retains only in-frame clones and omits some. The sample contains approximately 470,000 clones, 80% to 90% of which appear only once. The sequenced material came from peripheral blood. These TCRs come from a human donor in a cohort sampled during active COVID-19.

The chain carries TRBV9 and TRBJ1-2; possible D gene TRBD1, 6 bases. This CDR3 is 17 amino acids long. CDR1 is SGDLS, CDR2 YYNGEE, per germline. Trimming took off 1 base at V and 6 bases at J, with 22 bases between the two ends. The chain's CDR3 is CASSVMGTQMSAHGYTF. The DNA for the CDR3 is TGTGCCAGCAGCGTAATGGGGACACAGATGTCCGCTCATGGCTACACCTTC.

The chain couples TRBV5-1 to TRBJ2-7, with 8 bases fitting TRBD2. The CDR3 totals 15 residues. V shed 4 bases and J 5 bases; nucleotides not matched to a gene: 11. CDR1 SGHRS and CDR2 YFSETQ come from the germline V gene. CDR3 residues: CASSRSTSERHEQYF. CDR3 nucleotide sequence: TGCGCCAGCAGCCGGTCGACTAGCGAGCGGCACGAGCAGTACTTC.

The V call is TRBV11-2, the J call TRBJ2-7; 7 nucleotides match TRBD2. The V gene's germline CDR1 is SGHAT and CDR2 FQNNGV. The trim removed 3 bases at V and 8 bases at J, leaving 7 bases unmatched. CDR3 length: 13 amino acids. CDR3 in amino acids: CASSFGEGEKQYF. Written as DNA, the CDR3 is TGTGCCAGCAGCTTCGGGGAGGGAGAAAAGCAGTACTTC. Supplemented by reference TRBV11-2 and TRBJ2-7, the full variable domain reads EAGVAQSPRYKIIEKRQSVAFWCNPISGHATLYWYQQILGQGPKLLIQFQNNGVVDDSQLPKDRFSAERLKGVDSTLKIQPAKLEDSAVYLCASSFGEGEKQYFGPGTRLTVT.